The rows below give T cell receptor beta chains drawn from one sample of a study of blood T cell repertoires in COVID-19. Here immunoSEQ multiplex PCR was the method, and the copy in TCRdb shows in-frame clones only, minus some. The table lists roughly 330,000 clones, more than 75% of them singletons, with roughly 5% in the top ten. The sequenced sample was PBMCs or T cells enriched from blood (not recorded which). These receptors originate from a woman in her twenties or thirties who had recovered from COVID-19. Both conserved end residues are part of each CDR3. The D gene is left open where the match is weak. Clone size appears in some rows only: once, few, many, or a class for an expanded clone.

TRBJ1-1 | NA | TRBV29-1 | NA | TGCAGCGTTGAAGGGCCAGGGGATGGCGTCGTAGCTTTCTTT | CSVEGPGDGVVAFF
TRBJ1-3 | NA | TRBV25-1 | TRBD1 | TGTGCCAGCAGTGTTGGACAGGGCTCTGGAAACACCATATATTTT | CASSVGQGSGNTIYF
TRBJ1-2 | NA | TRBV3-1/TRBV3-2 | NA | TGTGCCAGCAGCCATGGGTTTGATCGGAGGGGCTACACCTTC | CASSHGFDRRGYTF
TRBJ2-3 | NA | TRBV5-6 | TRBD2 | TGTGCCAGCAGCTTGACTAGCGGTCGTGCAGATACGCAGTATTTT | CASSLTSGRADTQYF
TRBJ1-5 | NA | TRBV19 | NA | TGTGCCAGTACCAGGGGCCCTAGCAATCAGCCCCAGCATTTT | CASTRGPSNQPQHF
TRBJ2-1 | once | TRBV7-6 | TRBD2 | TGTGCCAGCAGCTTACGGACTAGCGGGGGCTGGAGTGAGCAGTTCTTC | CASSLRTSGGWSEQFF
TRBJ2-7 | NA | TRBV3-1/TRBV3-2 | TRBD2 | TGTGCCAGCAGCCCCAATTTGGGAGGGGAGGCCTACGAGCAGTACTTC | CASSPNLGGEAYEQYF
TRBJ1-2 | NA | TRBV28 | NA | TGTGCCAGCGAATTCGGGGGGATAACAGGGTTCAGCTATGGCTACACCTTC | CASEFGGITGFSYGYTF
TRBJ2-3 | NA | TRBV28 | TRBD2 | TGTGCCAGCAGTTTAGAAGGGCGGGGGGGCAGGTATACGCAGTATTTT | CASSLEGRGGRYTQYF
TRBJ1-1 | once | TRBV30 | TRBD1 | TGTGCCTGGAGTGTTCCGGGACAGGGGATAGTTGAAGCTTTCTTT | CAWSVPGQGIVEAFF
TRBJ2-1 | NA | TRBV10-3 | NA | TGTGCCATCAGTGAGTCGGGAGGAACCTACAATGAGCAGTTCTTC | CAISESGGTYNEQFF
TRBJ1-1 | NA | TRBV5-1 | NA | TGCGCCAGCAGCTTGGCTTGGTCAGGAAACACTGAAGCTTTCTTT | CASSLAWSGNTEAFF
TRBJ1-2 | NA | TRBV11-2 | TRBD1 | TGTGCCAGCAGCCCCCTGAGGGGGCCGGGAGGCTACACCTTC | CASSPLRGPGGYTF
TRBJ2-3 | NA | TRBV14 | NA | TGTGCCAGCAGCTTCAGATGGGGGCTAGATCCAGATACGCAGTATTTT | CASSFRWGLDPDTQYF
TRBJ1-5 | NA | TRBV4-1 | NA | TGCGCCAGCAGCCAAACCGACCTAGGCAATCAGCCCCAGCATTTT | CASSQTDLGNQPQHF